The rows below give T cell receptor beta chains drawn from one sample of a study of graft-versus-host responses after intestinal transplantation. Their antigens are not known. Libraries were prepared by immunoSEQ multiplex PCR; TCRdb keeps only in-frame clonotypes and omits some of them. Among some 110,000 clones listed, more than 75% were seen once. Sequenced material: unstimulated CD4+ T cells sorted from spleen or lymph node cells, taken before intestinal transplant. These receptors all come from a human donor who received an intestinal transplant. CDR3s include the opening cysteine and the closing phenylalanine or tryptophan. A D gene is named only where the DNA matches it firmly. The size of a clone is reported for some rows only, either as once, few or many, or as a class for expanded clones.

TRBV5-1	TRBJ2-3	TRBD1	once	CASSPGTGWTDTQYF	TGCGCCAGCAGCCCCGGGACAGGGTGGACAGATACGCAGTATTTT
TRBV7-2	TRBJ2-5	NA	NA	CASSLERQETQYF	TGTGCCAGCAGCTTAGAGCGGCAAGAGACCCAGTACTTC
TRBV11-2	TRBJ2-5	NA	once	CASSFWGSETQYF	TGTGCCAGCAGCTTCTGGGGATCTGAGACCCAGTACTTC
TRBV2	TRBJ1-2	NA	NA	CASKGRNNYGYTF	TGTGCCAGCAAGGGGCGAAATAACTATGGCTACACCTTC
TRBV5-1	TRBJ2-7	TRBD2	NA	CASSPGLAPSIYEQYF	TGCGCCAGCAGCCCTGGACTAGCCCCCTCTATCTACGAGCAGTACTTC
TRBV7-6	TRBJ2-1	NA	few	CASSFTAPGGHRYNEQFF	TGTGCCAGCAGCTTTACCGCCCCAGGGGGGCACAGGTACAATGAGCAGTTCTTC
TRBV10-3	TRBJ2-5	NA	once	CAISEFQETQYF	TGTGCCATCAGTGAGTTCCAAGAGACCCAGTACTTC
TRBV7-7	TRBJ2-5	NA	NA	CASSLAGRGETQYF	TGTGCCAGCAGCTTAGCTGGAAGGGGAGAGACCCAGTACTTC
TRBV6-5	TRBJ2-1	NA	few	CASSATGYNEQFF	TGTGCCAGCAGTGCGACGGGATACAATGAGCAGTTCTTC
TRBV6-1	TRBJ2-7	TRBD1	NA	CASKWTGDYEQYF	TGTGCCAGCAAGTGGACAGGGGACTACGAGCAGTACTTC
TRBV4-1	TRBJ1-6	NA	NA	CASSPPGRVGYSPLHF	TGCGCCAGCAGCCCCCCGGGGCGGGTAGGGTATTCACCCCTCCACTTT
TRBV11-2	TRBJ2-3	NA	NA	CASSFNSGTDTQYF	TGTGCCAGCAGCTTCAATAGCGGCACAGATACGCAGTATTTT
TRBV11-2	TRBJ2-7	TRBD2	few	CASKVTSGSDEQYF	TGTGCCAGCAAGGTGACTAGCGGGAGTGACGAGCAGTACTTC
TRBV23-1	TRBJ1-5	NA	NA	CASSQRAGAGSNQPQHF	TGCGCCAGCAGTCAACGGGCAGGGGCAGGTAGCAATCAGCCCCAGCATTTT
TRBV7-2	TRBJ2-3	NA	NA	CASIYPPGRGRTDTQYF	TGTGCCAGCATCTACCCCCCGGGGCGGGGGCGCACAGATACGCAGTATTTT
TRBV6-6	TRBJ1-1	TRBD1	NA	CATQGQGDTEAFF	TGTGCCACACAGGGACAGGGTGACACTGAAGCTTTCTTT
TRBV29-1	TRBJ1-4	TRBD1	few	CSVLTGRSEKLFF	TGCAGCGTCCTGACAGGGAGGAGCGAAAAACTGTTTTTT
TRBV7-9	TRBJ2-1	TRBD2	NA	CASSPSGLAGGPFF	TGTGCCAGCAGCCCATCGGGACTAGCGGGAGGGCCGTTCTTC
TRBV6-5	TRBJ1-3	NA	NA	CASSYGVTSSGNTIYF	TGTGCCAGCAGTTACGGGGTTACGAGCTCTGGAAACACCATATATTTT
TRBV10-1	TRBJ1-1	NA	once	CASSESTGNTEAFF	TGCGCCAGCAGTGAGTCGACAGGGAACACTGAAGCTTTCTTT
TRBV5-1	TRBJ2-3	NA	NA	CASSLVTDTQYF	TGCGCCAGCAGCTTGGTCACAGATACGCAGTATTTT
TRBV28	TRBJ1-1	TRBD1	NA	CASSSGQGWQAFF	TGTGCCAGCAGTTCGGGACAGGGGTGGCAAGCTTTCTTT
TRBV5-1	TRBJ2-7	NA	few	CASSLIQGAEQYF	TGCGCCAGCAGCTTGATTCAGGGAGCCGAGCAGTACTTC
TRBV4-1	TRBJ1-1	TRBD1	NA	CASSRPIQGAPNTEAFF	TGCGCCAGCAGCCGACCGATACAGGGGGCCCCGAACACTGAAGCTTTCTTT
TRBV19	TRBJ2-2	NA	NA	CASSVSIYAANTGELFF	TGTGCCAGTAGTGTTTCAATATACGCAGCGAACACCGGGGAGCTGTTTTTT
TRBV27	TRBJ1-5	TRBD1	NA	CASSLSPGGRPQHF	TGTGCCAGCAGTTTATCACCAGGGGGCAGGCCCCAGCATTTT
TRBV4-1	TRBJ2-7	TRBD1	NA	CASSPGQARGEQYF	TGCGCCAGCAGCCCCGGACAGGCCAGGGGGGAGCAGTACTTC
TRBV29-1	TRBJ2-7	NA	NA	CSVLTGKSYEQYF	TGCAGCGTGCTTACAGGAAAATCCTACGAGCAGTACTTC
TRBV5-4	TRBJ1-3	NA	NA	CASSLAGTGSGNTIYF	TGTGCCAGCAGCTTGGCCGGGACGGGCTCTGGAAACACCATATATTTT
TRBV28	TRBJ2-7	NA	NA	CASISENSYEQYF	TGTGCCAGCATCTCGGAAAACTCCTACGAGCAGTACTTC
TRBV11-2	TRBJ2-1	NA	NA	CASSLVGHYEQFF	TGTGCCAGCAGCTTAGTAGGGCACTATGAGCAGTTCTTC
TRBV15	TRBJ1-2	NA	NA	CATSRGQPNYGYTF	TGTGCCACCAGCAGAGGGCAACCTAACTATGGCTACACCTTC
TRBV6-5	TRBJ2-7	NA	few	CASSYERQSSYEQYF	TGTGCCAGCAGTTACGAGAGACAAAGCTCCTACGAGCAGTACTTC
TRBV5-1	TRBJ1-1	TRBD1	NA	CASSLETGQNTEAFF	TGCGCCAGCAGCTTGGAGACAGGGCAGAACACTGAAGCTTTCTTT
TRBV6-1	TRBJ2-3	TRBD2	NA	CASSRVAGASDTQYF	TGTGCCAGCAGTCGAGTAGCGGGAGCCTCAGATACGCAGTATTTT
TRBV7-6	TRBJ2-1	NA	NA	CASSLASRGNEQFF	TGTGCCAGCAGCTTAGCCAGCAGGGGAAATGAGCAGTTCTTC
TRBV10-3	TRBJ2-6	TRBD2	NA	CAIRTGTSGGDPVLTF	TGTGCCATCAGGACCGGGACTAGCGGGGGCGACCCCGTCCTGACTTTC
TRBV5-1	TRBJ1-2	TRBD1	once	CASSVGQGDYGYTF	TGCGCCAGCAGCGTGGGACAGGGAGACTATGGCTACACCTTC
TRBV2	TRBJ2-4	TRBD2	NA	CASSGLAGKNIQYF	TGTGCCAGCTCGGGACTAGCGGGGAAAAACATTCAGTACTTC
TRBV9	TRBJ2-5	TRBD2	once	CASSAGILAGETQYF	TGTGCCAGCAGCGCCGGGATCCTAGCGGGAGAGACCCAGTACTTC
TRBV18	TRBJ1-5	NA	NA	CASSLSGGRDQPQHF	TGTGCCAGCTCACTATCCGGGGGGCGGGATCAGCCCCAGCATTTT
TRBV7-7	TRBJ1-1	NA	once	CASSAQVNTEAFF	TGTGCCAGCAGCGCACAGGTTAACACTGAAGCTTTCTTT
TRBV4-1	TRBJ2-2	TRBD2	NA	CASSQVLAGGPGELFF	TGCGCCAGCAGCCAAGTACTAGCGGGGGGGCCCGGGGAGCTGTTTTTT
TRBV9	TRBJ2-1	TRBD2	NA	CASSVRLAGFSYNEQFF	TGTGCCAGCAGCGTTCGTCTAGCGGGCTTCTCCTACAATGAGCAGTTCTTC
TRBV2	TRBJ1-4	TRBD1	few	CASRTPGGGLFF	TGTGCCAGCAGGACCCCAGGGGGCGGCCTGTTTTTT